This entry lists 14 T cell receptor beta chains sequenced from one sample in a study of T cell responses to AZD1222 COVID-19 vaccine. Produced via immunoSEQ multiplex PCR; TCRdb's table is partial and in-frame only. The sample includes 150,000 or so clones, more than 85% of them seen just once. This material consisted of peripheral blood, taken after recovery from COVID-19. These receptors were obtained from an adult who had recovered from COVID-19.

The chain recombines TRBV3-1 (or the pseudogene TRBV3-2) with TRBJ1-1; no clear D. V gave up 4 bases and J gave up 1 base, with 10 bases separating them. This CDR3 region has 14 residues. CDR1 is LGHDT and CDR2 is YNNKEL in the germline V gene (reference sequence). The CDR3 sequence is CASSREDGNTEAFF. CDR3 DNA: TGTGCCAGCAGCCGGGAAGACGGGAACACTGAAGCTTTCTTT.

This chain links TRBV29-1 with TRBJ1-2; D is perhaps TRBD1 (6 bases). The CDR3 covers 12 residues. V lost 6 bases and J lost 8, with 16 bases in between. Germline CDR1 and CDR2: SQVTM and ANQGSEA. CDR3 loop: CSVVQGGDGYTF. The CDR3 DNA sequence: TGCAGCGTAGTACAGGGCGGAGACGGCTACACCTTC.

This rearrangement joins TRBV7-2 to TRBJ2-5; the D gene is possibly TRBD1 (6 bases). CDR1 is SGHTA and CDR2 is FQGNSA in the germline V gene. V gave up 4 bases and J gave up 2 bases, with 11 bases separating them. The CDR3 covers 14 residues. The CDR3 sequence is CASSSGVKQETQYF. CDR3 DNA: TGTGCCAGCAGCTCAGGGGTTAAGCAAGAGACCCAGTACTTC.

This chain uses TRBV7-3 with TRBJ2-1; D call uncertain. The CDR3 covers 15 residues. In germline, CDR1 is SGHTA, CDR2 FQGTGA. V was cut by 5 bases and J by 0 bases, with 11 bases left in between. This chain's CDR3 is CASSEKGGSYNEQFF. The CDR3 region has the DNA TGTGCCAGCAGCGAAAAGGGTGGCTCCTACAATGAGCAGTTCTTC.

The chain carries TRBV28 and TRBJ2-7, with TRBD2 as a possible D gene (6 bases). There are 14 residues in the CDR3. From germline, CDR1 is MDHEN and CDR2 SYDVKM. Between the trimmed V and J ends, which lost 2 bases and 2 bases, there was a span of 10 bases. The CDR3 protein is CASSLAGRPYEQYF. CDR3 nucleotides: TGTGCCAGCAGTTTAGCGGGACGACCCTACGAGCAGTACTTC.

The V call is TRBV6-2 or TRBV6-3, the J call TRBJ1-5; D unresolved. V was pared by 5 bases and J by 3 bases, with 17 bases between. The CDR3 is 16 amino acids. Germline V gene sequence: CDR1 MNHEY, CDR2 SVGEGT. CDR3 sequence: CASSRLRTVDNQPQHF. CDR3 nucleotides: TGTGCCAGCAGTCGACTCAGGACCGTTGACAATCAGCCCCAGCATTTT.

The DNA of the CDR3 is TGTGCCAGCAGTGAATCCACCAGGGTGAGATATGGCTACACCTTC. Protein product: CASSESTRVRYGYTF. The chain recombines TRBV25-1 with TRBJ1-2; a possible D gene is TRBD1 (5 bases). Deletions cut 1 base from V and 5 bases from J, with 14 bases between. The CDR3 has 15 residues. Germline CDR1 reads MGHDK; CDR2 reads SYGVNS.

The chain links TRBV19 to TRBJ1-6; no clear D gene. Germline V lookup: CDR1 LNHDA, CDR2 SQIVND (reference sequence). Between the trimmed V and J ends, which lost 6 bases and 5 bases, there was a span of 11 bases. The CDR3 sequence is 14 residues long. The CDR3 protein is CASRDVLDNSPLHF. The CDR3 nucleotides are TGTGCCAGTAGGGACGTGCTTGATAATTCACCCCTCCACTTT.

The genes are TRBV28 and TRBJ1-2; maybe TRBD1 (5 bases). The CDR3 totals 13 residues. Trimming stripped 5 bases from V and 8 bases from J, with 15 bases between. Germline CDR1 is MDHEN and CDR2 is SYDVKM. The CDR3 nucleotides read TGTGCCAGCAGTGAAGTCTCCAGGGCGGGCTACACCTTC. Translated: CASSEVSRAGYTF.

Written as DNA, the CDR3 is TGTGCCAGCAGCTTATATCAGGGGACCGGGGAGCTGTTTTTT. Translation gives CASSLYQGTGELFF. V usage is TRBV7-3 and J usage is TRBJ2-2; TRBD1 might be the D (6 bases). This CDR3 has 14 amino acids. Trimming pared 2 bases from V and 5 bases from J, leaving 9 bases between. CDR1 is SGHTA and CDR2 is FQGTGA in the germline V gene.

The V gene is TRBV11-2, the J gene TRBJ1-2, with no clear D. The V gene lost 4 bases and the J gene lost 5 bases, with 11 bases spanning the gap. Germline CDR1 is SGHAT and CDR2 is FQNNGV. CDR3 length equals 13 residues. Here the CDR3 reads CASSYGVRYGYTF. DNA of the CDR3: TGTGCCAGCAGCTACGGGGTTCGGTATGGCTACACCTTC.

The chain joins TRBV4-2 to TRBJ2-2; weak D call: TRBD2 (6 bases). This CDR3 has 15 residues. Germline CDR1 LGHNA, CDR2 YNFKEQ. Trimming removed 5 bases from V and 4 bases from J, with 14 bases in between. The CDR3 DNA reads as TGTGCCAGCAGCGCCCCGGGACTTACCACCGGGGAGCTGTTTTTT. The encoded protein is CASSAPGLTTGELFF.

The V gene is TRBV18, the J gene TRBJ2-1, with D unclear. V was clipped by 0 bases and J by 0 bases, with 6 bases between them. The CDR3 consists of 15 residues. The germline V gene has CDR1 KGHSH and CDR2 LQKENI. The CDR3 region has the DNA TGTGCCAGCTCACCACCGGGAATCTCCTACAATGAGCAGTTCTTC. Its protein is CASSPPGISYNEQFF.

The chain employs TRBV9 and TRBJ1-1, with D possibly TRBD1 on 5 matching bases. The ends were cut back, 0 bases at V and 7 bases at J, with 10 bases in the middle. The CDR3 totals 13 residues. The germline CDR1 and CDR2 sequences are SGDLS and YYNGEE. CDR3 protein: CASSVDGGNEAFF. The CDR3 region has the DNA TGTGCCAGCAGCGTAGACGGGGGAAATGAAGCTTTCTTT.